These 16 T cell receptor beta chains were all obtained from the same sample, sequenced in a study of T cell repertoires in cytomegalovirus infection. TCRdb analysed the reads with MiXCR anew, one entry per CDR3 protein. The data show nearly 550,000 distinct CDR3 sequences, approximately 15% seen once. Sequencing was done on a sample of CD8+ T cells from PBMCs. These receptors were obtained from a human donor in good health (CMV status not recorded). Some clones in this sample may be carry-over from other donors' samples.

In this sample, this clonotype turned up many times. The chain couples TRBV12-3 or TRBV12-4 to TRBJ1-6, with a possible D match to TRBD1 (6 bases). The CDR3 is made up of 13 amino acids. Trimming left V 0 bases short and J 16 bases short, with 13 bases between. The CDR3 DNA reads as TGTGCCAGCAGTTTAGCTCCCGGGGGCTTTCTCCACTTT. It encodes CASSLAPGGFLHF.

The CDR3 bases are TGTGCCAGCAGCCAAGTTTCCGGGACAGCCCAAGAGACCCAGTACTTC. Encoded protein: CASSQVSGTAQETQYF. The chain combines TRBV3-1 with TRBJ2-5, with TRBD1 matching over 7 bases. V was pared by 1 base and J by 1 base, with 6 bases of the junction left unmatched. The CDR3 consists of 16 residues. CDR1 and CDR2 from the germline V gene are LGHDT and YNNKEL (reference sequence).

This clonotype was detected only a few times. The chain employs TRBV27 and TRBJ2-1, with D perhaps TRBD1 (5 bases). With 4 bases removed from V and 14 bases from J, the gap between germline ends came to 9 bases. Germline CDR1 is MNHEY and CDR2 is SMNVEV (reference sequence). This CDR3 has 10 amino acids. CDR3 DNA: TGTGCCAGCAGTTATCAGGGAAAGTTCTTC. Translated: CASSYQGKFF.

In the case of this clonotype: A much larger clone lies a single base off, so this may be a read error. This chain joins TRBV7-9 and TRBJ2-1, with a tentative D call TRBD2 (5 bases). This CDR3 spans 16 amino acids. The V gene's germline CDR1 is SEHNR and CDR2 FQNEAQ (reference sequence). CDR3 in DNA: TGTGTCAGCAGCTTAGGAGGCGGTCCATCCTACAATGAGCAGTTCTTC. This gives the protein CVSSLGGGPSYNEQFF.

A single count supports this clonotype. The J gene is TRBJ2-3, the V gene TRBV24-1, with D perhaps matching TRBD2 (7 bases). Per germline, CDR1 KGHDR and CDR2 SFDVKD. The V end was cut by 9 bases, the J end by 3 bases, with 12 bases between. This CDR3 contains 13 residues. CDR3 coding DNA: TGTGCCACCCGCGGGGGCGGAACAGATACGCAGTATTTT. It translates to CATRGGGTDTQYF.

The sample holds many counts of this clonotype. The rearrangement joins TRBV7-9 to TRBJ2-7; 9 nucleotides line up with TRBD2. CDR3 length: 14 amino acids. The junction had 2 bases not matched to a gene; V was cut back by 3 bases and J by 2 bases. Germline CDR1 is SEHNR and CDR2 is FQNEAQ (reference sequence). The CDR3 DNA reads TGTGCCAGCAGCTTGGGACTAGCAACCTACGAGCAGTACTTC. Translated: CASSLGLATYEQYF.

V is TRBV9 and J is TRBJ2-7; 8 bases match TRBD1. The CDR3 loop spans 19 amino acids. Trimming took 0 bases from V and 2 from J; bases not matched to a gene: 16. Germline loops: CDR1 SGDLS, CDR2 YYNGEE. CDR3 sequence (DNA): TGTGCCAGCAGCGTAGGAAGGGACCGCTCACAGGGGGAGGCCTACGAGCAGTACTTC. Translation gives CASSVGRDRSQGEAYEQYF.

With respect to this clonotype: This may come from a read error, since a much larger clone is one base off. J is TRBJ1-1 and V is TRBV29-1, with D possibly matching TRBD1 (5 bases). Germline CDR1 SQVTM, CDR2 ANQGSEA. CDR3 size: 11 residues. The V gene lost 3 bases and the J gene lost 9 bases, with 11 bases spanning the gap. The CDR3: CSVEVGVKAFF. The CDR3 nucleotides are TGCAGCGTTGAGGTGGGGGTGAAAGCTTTCTTT.

This clonotype appeared a few times. The V call is TRBV4-1, the J call TRBJ2-7, with 7 bases matching TRBD1. Germline lookup yields CDR1 MGHRA and CDR2 YSYEKL. Trimming at V came to 0 bases and at J to 4 bases, leaving 6 bases not matched to a gene. The CDR3 is made up of 15 amino acids. CDR3 amino acids: CASSQENRGIYEQYF. For the CDR3, the DNA is TGCGCCAGCAGCCAAGAAAACAGGGGCATTTACGAGCAGTACTTC.

This clonotype was observed many times. Compared with germline, one end of the junction differs, possibly owing to a read error. The rearrangement links TRBV7-7 to TRBJ2-5, with 11 bases aligning to TRBD2. The germline gives CDR1 SSHAT, CDR2 FNYEAQ (reference sequence). This CDR3 is 17 amino acids long. CDR3 protein: CASSLRASGRNQETQYF. The CDR3 coding sequence is TGTGCTAGCAGCTTAAGGGCTAGCGGGAGGAACCAAGAGACCCAGTACTTC.

This clonotype was detected many times. The rearrangement links TRBV6-6 to TRBJ2-7, with 9 bases that match TRBD1. The V gene end was trimmed by 2 bases and the J gene end by 3 bases; junction bases not matched to a gene: 11. Germline V gene data show CDR1 as MNHNY and CDR2 as SVGAGI (reference sequence). The CDR3 contains 17 residues. This CDR3 reads CASSYAPGQGMNYEQYF. The CDR3 bases are TGTGCCAGCAGTTACGCCCCAGGACAGGGGATGAACTACGAGCAGTACTTC.

This clonotype appeared many times. The chain recombines TRBV6-5 with TRBJ1-1, with D unclear. Germline V lookup: CDR1 MNHEY, CDR2 SVGAGI. The V end was cut by 1 base, the J end by 2 bases, with 11 bases between. The CDR3 contains 15 residues. This CDR3 is CASSYYPTPNTEAFF. The CDR3 coding sequence is TGTGCCAGCAGTTACTACCCTACCCCTAACACTGAAGCTTTCTTT.

The table lists this clonotype with many counts. The gene calls are TRBV11-2 and TRBJ2-1; 9 bases align to TRBD2. The V gene end was trimmed by 0 bases and the J gene end by 10 bases; junction bases not matched to a gene: 1. The germline gives CDR1 SGHAT, CDR2 FQNNGV. The CDR3 length is 13 residues. CDR3 protein: CASSLEGLAEQFF. The CDR3 DNA is TGTGCCAGCAGCTTAGAAGGACTAGCGGAGCAGTTCTTC.

With respect to this clonotype: The CDR3 does not close with the conserved phenylalanine or tryptophan, likely indicating a read error. The V call is TRBV7-9, the J call TRBJ2-1; no definite D call. This CDR3 contains 10 residues. The V and J ends lost 6 bases and 7 bases respectively, with 4 bases between them. Germline CDR1 is SEHNR and CDR2 is FQNEAQ (reference sequence). CDR3 residues: CASSWNEQFL. The CDR3, as DNA: TGTGCCAGCAGTTGGAATGAGCAGTTCTTA.

V and J are TRBV4-1 and TRBJ2-7; 7 positions agree with TRBD1. Germline V gene sequence: CDR1 MGHRA, CDR2 YSYEKL. Unmatched junction bases numbered 5, after V lost 2 bases and J lost 1 base. This CDR3 is 15 amino acids long. Here the CDR3 DNA reads TGCGCCAGCAGCCAATATGGACAGGCTTCCTACGAGCAGTACTTC. Residues: CASSQYGQASYEQYF.

The sample holds many counts of this clonotype. The V call is TRBV28, the J call TRBJ1-6, with TRBD1 matching over 7 bases. The J segment lost 2 bases and the V segment lost 8 bases, leaving 3 bases of the junction unmatched. The CDR3 covers 14 residues. Germline assignment: CDR1 MDHEN and CDR2 SYDVKM. The CDR3 loop is CASLGTAYNSPLHF. CDR3 bases: TGTGCCAGCTTGGGGACAGCCTATAATTCACCCCTCCACTTT.